The 23 T cell receptor beta chains in this list originate from one sample, sequenced in a study of T cell repertoires in MIS-A myocarditis. Some clones are missing from TCRdb's copy, which holds only in-frame ones; the method was immunoSEQ multiplex PCR. The table records more than 14,000 clones, 70% to 85% of them present only once. The specimen was left ventricle heart tissue obtained at autopsy. The receptors were gathered from a man younger than 35 with fulminant myocarditis from multisystem inflammatory syndrome in adults (MIS-A) after COVID-19.

This clone has a handful of counts. CDR3 in DNA: TGTGCCAGCAGTTCCGTAGGCAGAACTTTGAACACTGAAGCTTTCTTT. Amino acids: CASSSVGRTLNTEAFF. The chain joins TRBV7-9 to TRBJ1-1; D uncertain. Germline values: CDR1 SEHNR, CDR2 FQNEAQ (reference sequence). The V gene lost 6 bases and the J gene lost 0 bases, with 17 bases spanning the gap. The CDR3 is made up of 16 amino acids.

This clone was counted between two and nine times. The chain is built from TRBV5-1 and TRBJ1-4; TRBD1 agrees at 10 bases. Trimming at V came to 4 bases and at J to 8 bases, leaving 5 bases not matched to a gene. CDR3 length equals 14 residues. CDR1 and CDR2 from the germline V gene are SGHRS and YFSETQ. CDR3 nucleotide sequence: TGCGCCAGCAGCCGAGGACAGGGGGACGAAAAACTGTTTTTT. Protein sequence: CASSRGQGDEKLFF.

This rearrangement joins TRBV18 to TRBJ2-1, with TRBD2 matching over 8 bases. The CDR3 totals 17 residues. J gave up 2 bases and V 3 bases, and 9 bases lay outside the gene matches. From germline, CDR1 is KGHSH and CDR2 LQKENI. The CDR3: CASSPRVSGSTYNEQFF. In DNA, the CDR3 is TGTGCCAGCTCACCCCGGGTGAGCGGGAGCACCTACAATGAGCAGTTCTTC.

This chain joins TRBV2 and TRBJ2-5, with D tentatively TRBD2 (6 bases). CDR1 and CDR2 (germline): SNHLY, FYNNEI. The CDR3 has 13 residues. The V gene lost 2 bases and the J gene lost 7 bases, with 11 bases spanning the gap. The CDR3 spells CASSERGSGTQYF. CDR3 in DNA: TGTGCCAGCAGTGAACGGGGGTCGGGGACCCAGTACTTC.

This rearrangement joins TRBV27 to TRBJ2-1; D not certain. CDR3 length: 13 amino acids. V lost 2 bases, J lost 6 bases, and 8 bases lay in between. Looked up from germline, CDR1 is MNHEY and CDR2 is SMNVEV (reference sequence). The CDR3 nucleotides are TGTGCCAGCAGTTTAGGCCGTCGCAATGAGCAGTTCTTC. It is translated as CASSLGRRNEQFF.

The genes are TRBV29-1 and TRBJ1-4; D is uncertain. The CDR3 covers 13 residues. Germline CDR1 reads SQVTM; CDR2 reads ANQGSEA. V shed 4 bases and J shed 6 bases, with 12 bases lying between them. CDR3 bases: TGCAGCGTTGTGAGGACTACGGATGAAAAACTGTTTTTT. The encoded protein is CSVVRTTDEKLFF.

The CDR3 is CASSEGTGGYTF. Written as DNA, the CDR3 is TGTGCCAGCAGCGAAGGGACAGGGGGCTACACCTTC. The chain joins TRBV7-9 to TRBJ1-2, with 9 bases aligning to TRBD1. CDR1 is SEHNR and CDR2 is FQNEAQ in the germline V gene (reference sequence). Losses at the gene ends were 5 bases for V and 8 bases for J; bases not matched to a gene: 3. The CDR3 totals 12 residues.

The gene calls are TRBV21-1 and TRBJ2-5. TRBV21-1 has pseudogene status. The CDR3 loop spans 17 amino acids. CDR3 residues: CASSKFWDRVWAETQYF. The CDR3 nucleotides read TGTGCCAGCAGCAAATTTTGGGATAGGGTGTGGGCAGAGACCCAGTACTTC.

The gene calls are TRBV6-2 or TRBV6-3 and TRBJ1-2, with D unresolved. The CDR3 loop spans 13 amino acids. V lost 0 bases, J lost 2 bases, and 4 bases lay in between. Germline V CDR1 and CDR2: MNHEY, SVGEGT. This chain's CDR3 is CASSYSDNYGYTF. CDR3 nucleotide sequence: TGTGCCAGCAGTTACTCGGACAACTATGGCTACACCTTC.

V gene TRBV9 combines with J gene TRBJ2-1; D gene uncertain. V was clipped by 3 bases and J by 0 bases, with 13 bases between them. Germline V gene sequence: CDR1 SGDLS, CDR2 YYNGEE. The CDR3 extends over 16 amino acids. In DNA, the CDR3 is TGTGCCAGCAGCGCCCTTGCCCCAAGCTCCTACAATGAGCAGTTCTTC. Amino acids: CASSALAPSSYNEQFF.

This clone occurred a few times. The chain employs TRBV10-3 and TRBJ2-1; no clear D. Germline V gene lookup returns CDR1 ENHRY and CDR2 SYGVKD. The V and J ends lost 2 bases and 8 bases respectively, with 10 bases between them. The CDR3 runs to 13 residues. DNA of the CDR3: TGTGCCATCAGTGAGCCCCCCCACGATGAGCAGTTCTTC. Its translation is CAISEPPHDEQFF.

This clone is judged medium-sized. The CDR3 nucleotides are TGTGCCAGCAGCTCAGGGACGGAGACCCAGTACTTC. Protein product: CASSSGTETQYF. The V call is TRBV7-9, the J call TRBJ2-5; D could derive from TRBD1 or TRBD2 (5 bases each). The CDR3 runs to 12 residues. V lost 4 bases and J lost 5, with 8 bases in between. Germline CDR1 and CDR2: SEHNR and FQNEAQ (reference sequence). Together with reference TRBV7-9 and TRBJ2-5, the CDR3 gives the full variable domain: DTGVSQNPRHKITKRGQNVTFRCDPISEHNRLYWYRQTLGQGPEFLTYFQNEAQLEKSRLLSDRFSAERPKGSFSTLEIQRTEQGDSAMYLCASSSGTETQYFGPGTRLLVL.

The chain recombines TRBV5-1 with TRBJ1-4; possibly TRBD1 for D (5 bases). V lost 2 bases and J lost 6, with 14 bases in between. This CDR3 spans 15 amino acids. Germline V gene lookup returns CDR1 SGHRS and CDR2 YFSETQ. The CDR3 nucleotides are TGCGCCAGCAGCTTAATCCCGGGGGACTATGAAAAACTGTTTTTT. Translating gives CASSLIPGDYEKLFF.

The chain has TRBV2 and TRBJ1-1; the D gene is possibly TRBD1 (5 bases). V was clipped by 4 bases and J by 1 base, with 10 bases between them. The CDR3 contains 14 residues. Germline CDR1 reads SNHLY; CDR2 reads FYNNEI. CDR3 sequence: CASSGQGANTEAFF. The CDR3 bases are TGTGCCAGCAGTGGTCAGGGCGCGAACACTGAAGCTTTCTTT.

V gene TRBV19 combines with J gene TRBJ1-5, with a tentative D call TRBD1 (5 bases). With 1 base removed from V and 4 bases from J, the gap between germline ends came to 11 bases. There are 15 residues in the CDR3. Per the germline V gene, CDR1 is LNHDA and CDR2 is SQIVND (reference sequence). CDR3 region: CASSIGPGPNQPQHF. Written as DNA, the CDR3 is TGTGCCAGTAGTATAGGACCGGGACCTAATCAGCCCCAGCATTTT.

V and J are TRBV5-1 and TRBJ2-6, with unresolved D. V was trimmed by 4 bases and J by 0 bases, leaving 17 bases between them. Germline V gene data show CDR1 as SGHRS and CDR2 as YFSETQ. This CDR3 region has 18 residues. This CDR3 is CASSRTVSGFSGANVLTF. The CDR3 DNA follows: TGCGCCAGCAGCCGGACCGTTTCGGGTTTCTCTGGGGCCAACGTCCTGACTTTC.

The chain recombines TRBV5-4 with TRBJ2-5; 7 bases fit TRBD2. V was pared by 5 bases and J by 2 bases, with 6 bases of the junction left unmatched. This CDR3 comprises 14 residues. Per the germline V gene, CDR1 is SGHNT and CDR2 is YYREEE (reference sequence). CDR3 region: CASSHLGGQETQYF. Written as DNA, the CDR3 is TGTGCCAGCAGTCACTTGGGGGGGCAAGAGACCCAGTACTTC. The variable domain in full, completed from reference TRBV5-4 and TRBJ2-5, reads ETGVTQSPTHLIKTRGQQVTLRCSSQSGHNTVSWYQQALGQGPQFIFQYYREEENGRGNFPPRFSGLQFPNYSSELNVNALELDDSALYLCASSHLGGQETQYFGPGTRLLVL.

On this clone itself: The sample has other DNA sequences that encode this CDR3 too. The chain couples TRBV6-2 or TRBV6-3 to TRBJ1-1, with 7 bases that match TRBD1. This CDR3 has 13 residues. V was clipped by 5 bases and J by 8 bases; unmatched bases: 8. CDR1 MNHEY and CDR2 SVGEGT come from the germline V gene. The CDR3 loop is CASSPRDRTEAFF. CDR3 nucleotide sequence: TGTGCCAGCAGTCCCCGGGACAGAACCGAAGCTTTCTTT.

This clone has only a few counts. The chain carries TRBV19 and TRBJ2-3; no clear D gene. The CDR3 totals 13 residues. Germline-derived CDR1 and CDR2 are LNHDA and SQIVND (reference sequence). Trimming pared 5 bases from V and 5 bases from J, leaving 11 bases between. Here the CDR3 reads CASSVRAGDTQYF. In DNA form, the CDR3 reads TGTGCCAGTAGTGTACGCGCTGGAGATACGCAGTATTTT.

The chain employs TRBV19 and TRBJ1-1, with 11 bases that match TRBD1. J gave up 7 bases and V 3 bases, and 4 bases lay outside the gene matches. Looked up from germline, CDR1 is LNHDA and CDR2 is SQIVND (reference sequence). The CDR3 contains 14 residues. This CDR3 is CASSMDRGRGEAFF. Written as DNA, the CDR3 is TGTGCCAGTAGTATGGACAGGGGGCGCGGTGAAGCTTTCTTT. Drawing the rest from reference TRBV19 and TRBJ1-1, the complete variable domain is DGGITQSPKYLFRKEGQNVTLSCEQNLNHDAMYWYRQDPGQGLRLIYYSQIVNDFQKGDIAEGYSVSREKKESFPLTVTSAQKNPTAFYLCASSMDRGRGEAFFGQGTRLTVV.

In its sample, this clone was seen once. This chain connects TRBV19 to TRBJ2-5; tentatively, D is TRBD2 (6 bases). This CDR3 comprises 14 residues. Germline V CDR1 and CDR2: LNHDA, SQIVND (reference sequence). The germline V and J ends were trimmed by 6 bases and 2 bases, with 13 bases remaining between them. CDR3 in DNA: TGTGCCAGTAGCTCAGCGGGTATACAAGAGACCCAGTACTTC. Encoded protein: CASSSAGIQETQYF.

This clone was observed a handful of times. The chain joins TRBV27 to TRBJ2-7; 7 positions match TRBD1. The CDR3 runs to 16 residues. The germline CDR1 and CDR2 sequences are MNHEY and SMNVEV (reference sequence). J gave up 0 bases and V 0 bases, and 5 bases lay outside the gene matches. The CDR3 spells CASSLSTGDSSYEQYF. CDR3 nucleotide sequence: TGTGCCAGCAGTTTATCGACTGGGGACAGCTCCTACGAGCAGTACTTC.

This clone was observed a few times. This chain joins TRBV9 and TRBJ2-2, with 7 nucleotides matching TRBD2. The junction had 3 bases not matched to a gene; V was cut back by 1 base and J by 6 bases. The length of the CDR3 is 14 residues. Looked up from germline, CDR1 is SGDLS and CDR2 is YYNGEE. The CDR3 here is CASSVTSEAGELFF. The CDR3 DNA sequence: TGTGCCAGCAGCGTAACTAGCGAGGCCGGGGAGCTGTTTTTT.